Included here is one T cell receptor beta chain sequence, with context. Generated by immunoSEQ multiplex PCR, the TCRdb table keeps only in-frame clones and is missing some. The repertoire has 200,000 to 300,000 clones, roughly 90% of them found once; the top ten carry roughly 3.7%. The germline gives CDR1 MGHDK, CDR2 SYGVNS. The length of the CDR3 is 10 residues. V shed 8 bases, J shed 16 bases, and the junction held 6 bases outside the gene matches. This sample is drawn from a study of blood T cell repertoires in COVID-19. Study-level information: In each case, the material was cDNA or gDNA derived from T cells, B-cell-depleted T cells, or PBMCs.

Enrollees, roughly 18 to 90 years old, lived in 24 US areas. Researchers sorted participants into cohorts using their self-reported clinical history. Sequencing was carried out using PBMCs or T cells enriched from blood (not recorded which). V usage is TRBV25-1 and J usage is TRBJ1-4, with 8 bases aligning to TRBD1. This TCR came from a woman in her thirties who had recovered from COVID-19. CDR3 DNA sequence: TGTGCCAGCGGCGACAGGGGCCGGTTTTTT. Encoded protein: CASGDRGRFF. The variable domain in full, with the rest retrieved from reference TRBV25-1 and TRBJ1-4, is EADIYQTPRYLVIGTGKKITLECSQTMGHDKMYWYQQDPGMELHLIHYSYGVNSTEKGDLSSESTVSRIRTEHFPLTLESARPSHTSQYLCASGDRGRFFGSGTQLSVL.